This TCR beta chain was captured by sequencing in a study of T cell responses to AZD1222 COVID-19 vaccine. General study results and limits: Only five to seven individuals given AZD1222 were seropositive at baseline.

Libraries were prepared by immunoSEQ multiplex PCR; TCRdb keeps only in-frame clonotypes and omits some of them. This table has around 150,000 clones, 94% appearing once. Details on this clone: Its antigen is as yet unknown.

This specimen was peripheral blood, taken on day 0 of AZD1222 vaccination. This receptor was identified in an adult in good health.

The CDR3: CASSFPPLREKLFF. The CDR3 DNA sequence: TGTGCCAGCAGTTTTCCTCCCCTCAGGGAAAAACTGTTTTTT. V gene TRBV28 combines with J gene TRBJ1-4; D not resolved. Germline V lookup: CDR1 MDHEN, CDR2 SYDVKM. CDR3 size: 14 residues. The ends were cut back, 3 bases at V and 8 bases at J, with 13 bases in the middle. Using reference TRBV28 and TRBJ1-4 for the parts outside the CDR3, the full variable domain is DVKVTQSSRYLVKRTGEKVFLECVQDMDHENMFWYRQDPGLGLRLIYFSYDVKMKEKGDIPEGYSVSREKKERFSLILESASTNQTSMYLCASSFPPLREKLFFGSGTQLSVL.